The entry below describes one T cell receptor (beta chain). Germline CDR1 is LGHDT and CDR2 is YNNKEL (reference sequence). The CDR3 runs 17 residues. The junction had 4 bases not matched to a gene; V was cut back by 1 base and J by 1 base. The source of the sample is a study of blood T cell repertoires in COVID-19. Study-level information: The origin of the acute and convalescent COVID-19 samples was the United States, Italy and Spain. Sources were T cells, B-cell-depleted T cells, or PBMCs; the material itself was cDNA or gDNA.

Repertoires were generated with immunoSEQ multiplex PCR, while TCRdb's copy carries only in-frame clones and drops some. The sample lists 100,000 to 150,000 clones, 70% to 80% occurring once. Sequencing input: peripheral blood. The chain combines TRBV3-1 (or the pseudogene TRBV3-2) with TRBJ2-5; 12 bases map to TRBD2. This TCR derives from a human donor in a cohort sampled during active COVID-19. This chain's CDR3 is CASSQGLAGALQETQYF. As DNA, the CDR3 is TGTGCCAGCAGCCAAGGACTAGCGGGGGCTCTCCAAGAGACCCAGTACTTC.